The T cell receptor (beta chain) described here comes from a study of CD8 T cells in ankylosing spondylitis. Points from the study as a whole: Peripheral blood held disease-linked clones only at relatively low frequency, and these were CD8+. Blood of patients with ankylosing spondylitis appeared to be characterized by a TCR beta motif of eight or nine highly homologous variants.

As regards this clonotype: What it binds is unknown.

The TCR beta libraries were generated through quantitative 5'-RACE incorporating molecular barcodes. MiXCR was run by TCRdb on the 5' RACE reads, yielding one entry per CDR3 protein. This table holds tens of thousands of distinct CDR3 sequences, 16% found once. Trimming shortened V by 3 bases and J by 0 bases, and 7 bases separated the two germline ends. The CDR3 loop spans 14 amino acids. From germline, CDR1 is SGHRS and CDR2 YFSETQ. The specimen was blood. The receptor comes from a male donor with ankylosing spondylitis or in good health (not recorded which). The chain has TRBV5-1 and TRBJ2-4, with D perhaps TRBD2 (6 bases). The CDR3 is CASSSGGAKNIQYF. CDR3 coding DNA: TGCGCCAGCAGCTCCGGGGGAGCCAAAAACATTCAGTACTTC. The variable domain in full, completed from reference TRBV5-1 and TRBJ2-4, reads KAGVTQTPRYLIKTRGQQVTLSCSPISGHRSVSWYQQTPGQGLQFLFEYFSETQRNKGNFPGRFSGRQFSNSRSEMNVSTLELGDSALYLCASSSGGAKNIQYFGAGTRLSVL.